Listed below are T cell receptor beta chains from one sample, sequenced in a study of T-cell reconstitution after alpha-beta-depleted transplantation in children. TCRdb recomputed calls from the PCR reads with MiXCR, one row per CDR3 protein. The table has about 500,000 distinct CDR3 sequences, about 33% seen once. The input for sequencing was PBMCs from the stem cell graft donor, taken from the stem cell graft. The receptors derive from a human donor who donated a stem cell graft to a child with aplastic anemia. CDR3s include the opening cysteine and the closing phenylalanine or tryptophan. A D gene is named only where the DNA matches it firmly. For some rows the clone size is stated as once, few or many, or as a class when expanded; others skip it.

>TRBV12-3/TRBV12-4|TRBJ2-4|13|few|-
CASSGAGLNIQYF
TGTGCCAGCAGTGGGGCGGGGCTTAACATTCAGTACTTC
>TRBV29-1|TRBJ2-3|12|-|-
CSVEVRTDTQYF
TGCAGCGTTGAGGTCAGGACAGATACGCAGTATTTT
>TRBV20-1|TRBJ2-5|16|few|TRBD1
CSARDGRTGPQETQYF
TGCAGTGCTAGAGATGGGAGGACAGGGCCCCAAGAGACCCAGTACTTC
>TRBV20-1|TRBJ2-1|14|-|TRBD2
CSAFSGRGYNEQFF
TGCAGTGCTTTCAGCGGGAGAGGCTACAATGAGCAGTTCTTC
>TRBV29-1|TRBJ2-7|14|few|TRBD2
CSVRLAGGGGEQYF
TGCAGCGTTCGCTTAGCGGGAGGAGGGGGCGAGCAGTACTTC
>TRBV20-1|TRBJ2-5|13|few|TRBD2
CSAGLAGVETQYF
TGCAGTGCCGGACTAGCGGGAGTAGAGACCCAGTACTTC
>TRBV5-1|TRBJ2-5|15|-|TRBD1
CASSSQTGSQETQYF
TGCGCCAGCAGCTCTCAGACAGGGTCCCAAGAGACCCAGTACTTC
>TRBV12-3/TRBV12-4|TRBJ2-7|14|few|-
CASSLTTGSYEQYF
TGTGCCAGCAGTCTTACGACGGGTTCCTACGAGCAGTACTTC
>TRBV5-1|TRBJ2-1|18|few|TRBD1
CASSLAPDRAKGYNEQFF
TGCGCCAGCAGCTTGGCCCCCGACAGGGCAAAGGGGTACAATGAGCAGTTCTTC
>TRBV5-1|TRBJ2-5|13|few|TRBD1
CASRWTGQETQYF
TGCGCCAGCAGGTGGACAGGGCAAGAGACCCAGTACTTC
>TRBV20-1|TRBJ2-1|16|-|-
CSARDTTGGSYNEQFF
TGCAGTGCTAGAGATACGACCGGGGGCTCCTACAATGAGCAGTTCTTC
>TRBV29-1|TRBJ2-1|13|-|-
CSVGGGEWNEQFF
TGCAGCGTTGGAGGAGGGGAGTGGAATGAGCAGTTCTTC
>TRBV2|TRBJ1-1|12|-|-
CASRGGGIEAFF
TGTGCCAGCAGGGGCGGGGGTATAGAAGCTTTCTTT
>TRBV30|TRBJ1-1|13|few|-
CAWSVGALTEAFF
TGTGCCTGGAGTGTAGGGGCCCTTACTGAAGCTTTCTTT
>TRBV29-1|TRBJ2-3|13|-|TRBD2
CSVQGLAEDTQYF
TGCAGCGTTCAGGGACTAGCGGAAGATACGCAGTATTTT
>TRBV30|TRBJ2-1|16|-|TRBD2
CAWSVLSSGRIDEQFF
TGTGCCTGGAGTGTACTATCTAGCGGGAGGATCGATGAGCAGTTCTTC
>TRBV5-4|TRBJ1-2|14|few|TRBD1
CASSLVRTGYGYTF
TGTGCCAGCAGCTTGGTTAGGACAGGATATGGCTACACCTTC
>TRBV25-1|TRBJ1-5|14|few|-
CASSGMADNQPQHF
TGTGCCAGCAGCGGAATGGCAGACAATCAGCCCCAGCATTTT
>TRBV5-1|TRBJ1-5|16|-|-
CASSLGPASSNQPQHF
TGCGCCAGCAGCTTGGGGCCGGCAAGTAGCAATCAGCCCCAGCATTTT
>TRBV6-1|TRBJ1-1|18|-|TRBD1
CASSPGGTVKGMNTEAFF
TGTGCCAGCAGTCCCGGCGGGACAGTTAAAGGCATGAACACTGAAGCTTTCTTT
>TRBV20-1|TRBJ2-3|17|-|TRBD2
CSASGMLGGTSTDTQYF
TGCAGTGCTAGTGGAATGTTGGGAGGGACTAGCACAGATACGCAGTATTTT
>TRBV6-1|TRBJ1-6|15|-|TRBD1
CASSDGQGYNSPLHF
TGTGCCAGCAGCGACGGACAGGGTTATAATTCACCCCTCCACTTT
>TRBV6-1|TRBJ1-5|16|few|-
CASFGPAAYSNQPQHF
TGTGCCAGCTTTGGTCCGGCAGCCTATAGCAATCAGCCCCAGCATTTT
>TRBV28|TRBJ1-1|13|once|-
CASGIQGNTEAFF
TGTGCCAGCGGCATCCAGGGGAACACTGAAGCTTTCTTT
>TRBV6-2/TRBV6-3|TRBJ2-1|13|-|-
CASSPLSYNEQFF
TGTGCCAGCAGCCCTCTTTCCTACAATGAGCAGTTCTTC
>TRBV20-1|TRBJ2-3|13|-|-
CSAGVEGPDTQYF
TGCAGTGCTGGAGTAGAAGGGCCAGATACGCAGTATTTT
>TRBV25-1|TRBJ1-4|15|-|-
CASSESGSTNEKLFF
TGTGCCAGCAGTGAATCAGGGTCAACTAATGAAAAACTGTTTTTT
>TRBV6-2/TRBV6-3|TRBJ2-2|13|-|-
CAIRGTGTGELFF
TGTGCCATTCGCGGTACGGGAACCGGGGAGCTGTTTTTT
>TRBV6-4|TRBJ2-2|19|many|TRBD1
CASSLKTFSGTANTGELFF
TGTGCCAGCAGTCTCAAGACCTTCTCCGGGACAGCTAACACCGGGGAGCTGTTTTTT
>TRBV7-2|TRBJ2-5|17|few|TRBD2
CASSGPARLATQETQYF
TGTGCCAGCAGCGGACCGGCCCGACTAGCGACTCAAGAGACCCAGTACTTC